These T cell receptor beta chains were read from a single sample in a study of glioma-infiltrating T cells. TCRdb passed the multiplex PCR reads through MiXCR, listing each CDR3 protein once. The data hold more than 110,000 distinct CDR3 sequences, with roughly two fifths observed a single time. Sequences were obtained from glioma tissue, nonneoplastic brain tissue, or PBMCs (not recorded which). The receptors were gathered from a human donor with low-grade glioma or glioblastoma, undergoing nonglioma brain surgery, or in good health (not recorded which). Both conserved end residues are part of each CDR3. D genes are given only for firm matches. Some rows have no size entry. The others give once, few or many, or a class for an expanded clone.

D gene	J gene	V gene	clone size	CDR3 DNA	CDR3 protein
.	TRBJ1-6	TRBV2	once	TGTGCCAGCAGTGACAGGAATAATTCACCCCTCCACTTT	CASSDRNNSPLHF
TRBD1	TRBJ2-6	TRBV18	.	TGTGCCAGCTCGCCGCGGGACAGGTTCTCTGGGGCCAACGTCCTGACTTTC	CASSPRDRFSGANVLTF
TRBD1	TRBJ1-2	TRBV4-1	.	TGTGCCAGCAGCCAGATAGGGGGCGGGGAGGGCTACACCTTC	CASSQIGGGEGYTF
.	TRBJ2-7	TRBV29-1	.	TGCAGCGCGGGACCGAGCTCCTACGAGCAGTACTTC	CSAGPSSYEQYF
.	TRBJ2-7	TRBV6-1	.	TGTGCCAGCAGTGAGTCAGTTACAGCGGCCTACGAGCAGTACTTC	CASSESVTAAYEQYF
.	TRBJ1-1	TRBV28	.	TGTGCCAGCAGTGCGGCCCGGGGGATCCAAACTGAAGCTTTCTTT	CASSAARGIQTEAFF
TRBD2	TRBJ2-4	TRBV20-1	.	TGCAGTGCAACGACTAGCGGGAGGATGGACATTCAGTACTTC	CSATTSGRMDIQYF
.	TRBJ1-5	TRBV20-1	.	TGCAGTATTCAGGGTCTTAGCAATCAGCCCCGGCATTTT	CSIQGLSNQPRHF
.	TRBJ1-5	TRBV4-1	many	TGCGCCAGCAGCCAAGGACGGGGGCTTGGGTATAGCAATCAGCCCCAGCATTTT	CASSQGRGLGYSNQPQHF
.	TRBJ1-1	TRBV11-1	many	TGTGCCAGCAGCAGGACAGTGAACACTGAAGCTTTCTTT	CASSRTVNTEAFF
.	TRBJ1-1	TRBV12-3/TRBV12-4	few	TGTGCCAGCCGCCGGGACACGAACACTGAAGCTTTCTTT	CASRRDTNTEAFF
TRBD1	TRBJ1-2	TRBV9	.	TGTGCCAGCAGCCTAGGAGTCATGGTGACAGGGGGCTCTGGCTACACCTTC	CASSLGVMVTGGSGYTF
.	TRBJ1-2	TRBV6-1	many	TGTGCCAGCAGTATTGGAGGGACGGTATACGGCTACACCTTC	CASSIGGTVYGYTF
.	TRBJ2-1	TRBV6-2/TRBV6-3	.	TGTGCCAGCAGTTACGCGTACAATGAGCAGTTCTTC	CASSYAYNEQFF
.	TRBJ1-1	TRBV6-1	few	TGTGCCAGCAGTGAATTCGGCACTATGAACACTGAAGCTTTCTTT	CASSEFGTMNTEAFF
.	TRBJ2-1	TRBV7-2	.	TGTGCCAGCAGCTTAGATCGGGGCAATGAGCAGTTCTTC	CASSLDRGNEQFF
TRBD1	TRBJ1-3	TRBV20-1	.	TGCAGTGCTGGGGACAGGGCGCCTGGAAACACCATATATTTT	CSAGDRAPGNTIYF
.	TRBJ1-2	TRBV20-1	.	TGCAGTGCTAGCCTGGACCTCTTATATGGCTACACCTTC	CSASLDLLYGYTF
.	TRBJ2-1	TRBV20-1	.	TGCAGTGCTAGATTAGGAGCCAGCGAAGTAGGTATAGGCTACAATGAGCAGTTCTTC	CSARLGASEVGIGYNEQFF
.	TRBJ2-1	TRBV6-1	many	TGTGCCAGCAGCCCCCTGGCCGGCGGCTACAATGAGCAGTTCTTC	CASSPLAGGYNEQFF
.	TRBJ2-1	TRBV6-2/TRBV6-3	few	TGTGCCAGCAGTTACCCGAACCGACGCAATGAGCAGTTCTTC	CASSYPNRRNEQFF
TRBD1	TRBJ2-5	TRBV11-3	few	TGTGCCAGCAGCCCCGGGACAGGGGACGAAGAGACCCAGTACTTC	CASSPGTGDEETQYF
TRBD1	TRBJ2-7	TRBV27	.	TGTGCCAGCAGTCCTCAACTCGACAGGGGGCTCTACGAGCAGTACTTC	CASSPQLDRGLYEQYF
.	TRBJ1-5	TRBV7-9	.	TGTGCCAGCAGCTTACATGAGGGTCAGCCCCAGCATTTT	CASSLHEGQPQHF
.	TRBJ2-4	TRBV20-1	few	TGCAGTGCACACAGGGAGATGAACATTCAGTACTTC	CSAHREMNIQYF
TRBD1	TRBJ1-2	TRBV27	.	TGTGCCAGCAGTCCCCAGGGGGGCAGGTTAAACTATGGCTACACCTTC	CASSPQGGRLNYGYTF
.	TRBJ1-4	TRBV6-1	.	TGTGCCAGCAGTGAAATGTCGGTTTGGGGTTACGAAAAACTGTTTTTT	CASSEMSVWGYEKLFF
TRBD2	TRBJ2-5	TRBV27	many	TGTGCCAGCAGTTTATCAGCTTGGCTAGCGGGAGAGACCCAGTACTTC	CASSLSAWLAGETQYF
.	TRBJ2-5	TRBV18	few	TGTGCCAGCTCACTCCGGGAACAAGAGACCCAGTACTTC	CASSLREQETQYF
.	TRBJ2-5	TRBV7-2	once	TGTGCCAGCGGGCGAGGAATGGGAGAGACCCAGTACTTC	CASGRGMGETQYF
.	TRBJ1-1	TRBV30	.	TGTGCCGGCAACAAGAACACTGAAGCTTTCTTT	CAGNKNTEAFF
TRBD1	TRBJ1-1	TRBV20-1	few	TGCAGTGCTCCGGACAGGGCGAACACTGAAGCTTTCTTT	CSAPDRANTEAFF
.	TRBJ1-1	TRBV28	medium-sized	TGTGCCAGCAGTCTCCAGAGCGCTGAAGCTTTCTTT	CASSLQSAEAFF
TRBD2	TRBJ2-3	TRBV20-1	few	TGCAGTGCTAGCCCCGGGACTAGATGGAGTAAAGATACGCAGTATTTT	CSASPGTRWSKDTQYF
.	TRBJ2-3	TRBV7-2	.	TGTGCCAGCAGCCTCGACGGGGGAAGGGCAGGTACGCAGTATTTT	CASSLDGGRAGTQYF
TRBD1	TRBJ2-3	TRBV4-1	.	TGCGCCAGCAGCCCAGGGGACAGGGCCGCAGATGCGCAGTATTTT	CASSPGDRAADAQYF
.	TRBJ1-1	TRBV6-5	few	TGTGCCAGCAGCCAAGATCGGGGAGCTTTCTTT	CASSQDRGAFF
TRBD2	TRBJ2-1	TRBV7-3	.	TGTGCCCGCAGCTTGTACGGGGGGGCCCAGAATGAGCAGTTCTTC	CARSLYGGAQNEQFF
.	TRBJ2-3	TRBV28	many	TGTGCCAGCAGTTTAACGGCCCCAGATACGCAGTATTTT	CASSLTAPDTQYF
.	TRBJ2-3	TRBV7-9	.	TGTGCCAGCAGCTTAGTGGTGACAGGCGCCACAGATACGCAGTATTTT	CASSLVVTGATDTQYF
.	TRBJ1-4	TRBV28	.	TGTGCCAGCAGTTTATCCGGGTTGGAAAAACTGTTTTTT	CASSLSGLEKLFF
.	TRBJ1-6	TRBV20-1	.	TGCAGTGCTAGAGATTTGGGGGAATGGTATAATTCACCCCTCCACTTT	CSARDLGEWYNSPLHF